This T cell receptor beta chain was profiled in a study of blood T cell repertoires in COVID-19. Patients in Seattle were enrolled during active infection, then followed longitudinally. In the study's own analysis: Estimation of nucleated cell counts was performed using reference gene primer amplification. This table comes from immunoSEQ multiplex PCR, and its TCRdb copy is limited to in-frame clones, with some not included. V and J calls and clone size come straight from that table; D and trimming were deduced from the DNA. This repertoire shows approximately 350,000 clones, about 90% found once; its top ten account for around 2.8%. Sequencing was carried out using peripheral blood. This clonotype originated in a young woman with COVID-19, enrolled during active disease.

The CDR3 DNA reads as TGTGCCAGCAGTCCAGGACTAGCCTTACTTACCTACGAGCAGTACTTC. Its protein product is CASSPGLALLTYEQYF. This sequence joins TRBV5-8 and TRBJ2-7; TRBD2 agrees at 8 bases. The germline V gene has CDR1 SGHTS and CDR2 YDEGEE. The CDR3 is made up of 16 amino acids. After removal of 5 bases from V and 2 bases from J, the junction contained 12 bases not matched to a gene.